The rows below give T cell receptor beta chains drawn from one sample of a study of blood T cell repertoires in COVID-19. Repertoires were generated with immunoSEQ multiplex PCR, while TCRdb's copy carries only in-frame clones and drops some. The sample consists of around 310,000 clones, around 90% of them appearing once. Sequencing used peripheral blood. These TCRs come from a woman in her twenties or thirties with COVID-19, enrolled during active disease. Each CDR3 is given with its conserved first and last residue. D genes are given only for firm matches. The size entry is marked missing in some rows and otherwise reads once, few, many or a size class.

abundance	v_gene	j_gene	d_gene	CDR3aa	CDR3nt
-	TRBV27	TRBJ1-1	TRBD1	CASSLASQGAPEAFF	TGTGCCAGCAGTTTAGCGTCCCAGGGGGCCCCCGAGGCTTTCTTT
-	TRBV5-1	TRBJ1-6	TRBD1	CASSWTGDYSPLHF	TGCGCCAGCAGCTGGACAGGGGACTATTCACCCCTCCACTTT
few	TRBV6-2/TRBV6-3	TRBJ1-5	TRBD1	CASSYRGRLNNQPQHF	TGTGCCAGCAGTTACAGGGGGCGCTTAAACAATCAGCCCCAGCATTTT
-	TRBV7-9	TRBJ1-2	TRBD1	CASSGAGTGGRGYGYTF	TGTGCCAGCAGCGGGGCCGGGACAGGGGGACGAGGCTATGGCTACACCTTC
-	TRBV15	TRBJ2-5	-	CATSRTRQIQETQYF	TGTGCCACCAGCAGGACTAGACAAATCCAAGAGACCCAGTACTTC
-	TRBV5-1	TRBJ2-7	TRBD1	CASSSPSRRGPYEQYF	TGCGCCAGCAGCTCCCCCTCAAGAAGGGGGCCTTACGAGCAGTACTTC
-	TRBV6-4	TRBJ2-1	-	CASSPGLGSYNEQFF	TGTGCCAGCAGCCCGGGACTGGGCTCCTACAATGAGCAGTTCTTC
-	TRBV2	TRBJ2-1	TRBD2	CASSEWTSGNNEQFF	TGTGCCAGCAGTGAATGGACTAGCGGGAACAATGAGCAGTTCTTC
-	TRBV19	TRBJ1-3	-	CASSSAAGAGNTIYF	TGTGCCAGTAGTTCGGCCGCAGGCGCTGGAAACACCATATATTTT
-	TRBV28	TRBJ2-7	TRBD1	CASSRGQGGVHEQYF	TGTGCCAGCAGTCGGGGACAGGGAGGGGTCCACGAGCAGTACTTC
-	TRBV19	TRBJ1-5	-	CASSGAKNSNQPQHF	TGTGCCAGTAGTGGGGCTAAGAATAGCAATCAGCCCCAGCATTTT
-	TRBV5-4	TRBJ1-3	-	CASSLDRDSGNTIYF	TGTGCCAGCAGCTTGGACAGGGACTCTGGAAACACCATATATTTT
-	TRBV5-4	TRBJ2-7	TRBD1	CASSRTGGVGQYF	TGTGCCAGCAGCCGAACAGGGGGCGTTGGGCAGTACTTC
-	TRBV21-1	TRBJ2-3	-	CASSTVSGSLGTQYF	TGTGCCAGCAGCACCGTGAGCGGGAGCCTCGGTACGCAGTATTTT
-	TRBV5-1	TRBJ1-1	-	CASSPAGLGAEAFF	TGCGCCAGCAGCCCCGCGGGGCTCGGGGCTGAAGCTTTCTTT
-	TRBV7-9	TRBJ1-3	-	CASSTYGNTIYF	TGTGCCAGCAGCACATACGGAAACACCATATATTTT
-	TRBV2	TRBJ2-3	-	CASRGYTGTSPDTQYF	TGTGCCAGCAGGGGGTACACCGGGACATCGCCGGATACGCAGTATTTT
-	TRBV12-3/TRBV12-4	TRBJ1-4	-	CASRSGREQKLFF	TGTGCCAGCAGAAGCGGTAGGGAACAAAAACTGTTTTTT
-	TRBV3-1/TRBV3-2	TRBJ2-7	-	CASSRLGDEQYF	TGTGCCAGCAGCCGCCTGGGAGACGAGCAGTACTTC
-	TRBV21-1	TRBJ2-7	-	CATPQWTSGDNYEQYF	TGTGCCACACCCCAGTGGACTAGCGGAGACAACTACGAGCAGTACTTC
few	TRBV6-1	TRBJ1-2	-	CASSESWTANYGYTF	TGTGCCAGCAGTGAATCCTGGACAGCTAACTATGGCTACACCTTC
-	TRBV30	TRBJ1-3	-	CAWTSRNTIYF	TGTGCCTGGACCAGTAGAAACACCATATATTTT
-	TRBV7-2	TRBJ2-1	TRBD2	CASSYISGSDNEQFF	TGTGCCAGCAGTTATATTAGCGGGAGTGATAATGAGCAGTTCTTC
-	TRBV7-2	TRBJ2-4	TRBD2	CASSSPRGGRTSAKNIQYF	TGTGCCAGCAGCTCCCCTCGGGGAGGGCGTACTTCGGCCAAAAACATTCAGTACTTC
-	TRBV2	TRBJ1-1	-	CASSADRNTEAFF	TGTGCCAGCAGCGCTGACAGGAACACTGAAGCTTTCTTT
once	TRBV28	TRBJ2-7	TRBD2	CASSLWTSGRGYEQYF	TGTGCCAGCAGTTTATGGACTAGCGGGAGGGGTTACGAGCAGTACTTC
-	TRBV11-2	TRBJ2-7	-	CASSLPSYEQYF	TGTGCCAGCAGCTTACCGTCCTACGAGCAGTACTTC
-	TRBV25-1	TRBJ2-2	TRBD1	CASGQGQPGELFF	TGTGCCAGCGGACAGGGACAACCCGGGGAGCTGTTTTTT